What follows are 6 T cell receptor beta chains derived from one specimen sequenced in a study of early T cells in non-severe SARS-CoV-2 infection. TCRdb analysed the 5' RACE reads with MiXCR anew, one entry per CDR3 protein. The profile shows about 60,000 distinct CDR3 sequences, approximately 15% of them singletons. The sequenced sample was whole blood, obtained at baseline. These receptors were collected from an adult who was a healthcare worker with PCR-confirmed SARS-CoV-2 infection or an uninfected control (not recorded which).

This CDR3 is CASSEWGSTEADTQYF. The CDR3 nucleotides are TGCGCCAGCAGTGAGTGGGGTAGTACAGAAGCAGATACGCAGTATTTT. J is TRBJ2-3 and V is TRBV10-1; unclear D gene. There are 16 residues in the CDR3. Germline V gives CDR1 WNHNN, CDR2 SYGVQD (reference sequence). The V and J ends lost 1 base and 4 bases respectively, with 15 bases between them.

This clonotype counts as medium-sized. The DNA of the CDR3 is TGTGCCAGCAGTTCCACAGGGGGCTTTTCCTACGAGCAGTACTTC. Its protein product is CASSSTGGFSYEQYF. The rearrangement joins TRBV12-3 or TRBV12-4 to TRBJ2-7; 9 nucleotides align to TRBD1. The CDR3 loop spans 15 amino acids. V was clipped by 4 bases and J by 1 base; unmatched bases: 5.

The rearrangement joins TRBV7-7 to TRBJ1-1, with D possibly being TRBD1 (5 bases). V lost 5 bases and J 1 base, leaving 14 bases between the germline ends. The CDR3 sequence is 15 residues long. Per the germline V gene, CDR1 is SSHAT and CDR2 is FNYEAQ (reference sequence). In DNA, the CDR3 is TGTGCCAGCAGCCGAAGAGGGGCCTCGAACACTGAAGCTTTCTTT. This codes for CASSRRGASNTEAFF.

This clonotype was counted ten times or more. This CDR3 is CASSSGGLISGNTIYF. In DNA form, the CDR3 reads TGTGCCAGCAGCTCTGGCGGACTAATCTCTGGAAACACCATATATTTT. The V and J genes are TRBV7-2 and TRBJ1-3, with unresolved D. The CDR3 has 16 residues. Germline CDR1 is SGHTA and CDR2 is FQGNSA. Trimming took off 4 bases at V and 0 bases at J, with 13 bases between the two ends.

This clonotype was seen only a few times. The chain recombines TRBV20-1 with TRBJ1-1; tentatively, D is TRBD1 (6 bases). Germline assignment: CDR1 DFQATT and CDR2 SNEGSKA (reference sequence). This CDR3 region has 13 residues. Trimming left V 3 bases short and J 4 bases short, with 12 bases between. The CDR3 region has the DNA TGCAGTGCTAGTCGGGGGGCGCGCACTGAAGCTTTCTTT. It yields the protein CSASRGARTEAFF.

This clonotype showed up just a few times. The CDR3 protein is CASSVLRDTYQPQHF. In DNA form, the CDR3 reads TGTGCCAGCAGCGTTCTCCGGGACACCTATCAGCCCCAGCATTTT. The chain has TRBV5-8 and TRBJ1-5, with D possibly being TRBD1 (6 bases). The CDR3 consists of 15 residues. V was pared by 4 bases and J by 5 bases, with 16 bases between. The germline CDR1 and CDR2 sequences are SGHTS and YDEGEE. Using reference TRBV5-8 and TRBJ1-5 for the parts outside the CDR3, the full variable domain is EAGVTQSPTHLIKTRGQQATLRCSPISGHTSVYWYQQALGLGLQFLLWYDEGEERNRGNFPPRFSGRQFPNYSSELNVNALELEDSALYLCASSVLRDTYQPQHFGDGTRLSIL.